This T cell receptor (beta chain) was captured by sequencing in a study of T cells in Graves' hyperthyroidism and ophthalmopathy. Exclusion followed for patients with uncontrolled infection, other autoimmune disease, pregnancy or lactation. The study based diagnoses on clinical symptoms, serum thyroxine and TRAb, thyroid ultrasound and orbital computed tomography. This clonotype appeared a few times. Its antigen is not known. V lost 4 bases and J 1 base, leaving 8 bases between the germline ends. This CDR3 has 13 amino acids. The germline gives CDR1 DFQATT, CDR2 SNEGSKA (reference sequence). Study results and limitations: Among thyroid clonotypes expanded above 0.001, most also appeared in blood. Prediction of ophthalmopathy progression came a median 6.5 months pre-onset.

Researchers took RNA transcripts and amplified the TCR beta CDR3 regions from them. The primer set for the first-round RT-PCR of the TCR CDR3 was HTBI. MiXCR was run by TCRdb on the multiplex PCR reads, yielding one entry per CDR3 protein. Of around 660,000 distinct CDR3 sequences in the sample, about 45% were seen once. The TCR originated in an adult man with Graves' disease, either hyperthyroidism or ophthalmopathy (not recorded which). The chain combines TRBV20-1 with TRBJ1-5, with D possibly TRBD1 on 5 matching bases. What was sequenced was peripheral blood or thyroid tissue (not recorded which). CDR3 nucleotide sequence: TGCAGTGCTACTAGGGGAAGCAATCAGCCCCAGCATTTT. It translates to CSATRGSNQPQHF.